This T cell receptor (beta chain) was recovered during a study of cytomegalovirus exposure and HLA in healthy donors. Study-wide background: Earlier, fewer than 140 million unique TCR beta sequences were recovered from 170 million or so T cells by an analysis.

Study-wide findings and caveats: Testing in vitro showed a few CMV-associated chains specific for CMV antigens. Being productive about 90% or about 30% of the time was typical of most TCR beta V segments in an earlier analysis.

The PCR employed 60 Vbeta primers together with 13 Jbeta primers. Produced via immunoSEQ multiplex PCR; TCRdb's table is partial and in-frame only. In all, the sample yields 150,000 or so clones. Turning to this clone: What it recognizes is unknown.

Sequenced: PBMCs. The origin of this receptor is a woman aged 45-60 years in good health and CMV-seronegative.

The CDR3 region is CASSLGGYLGTANYGYTF. The CDR3 nucleotides are TGCGCCAGCAGCTTGGGGGGATACTTGGGGACAGCGAACTATGGCTACACCTTC. The chain recombines TRBV5-1 with TRBJ1-2, with 7 positions matching TRBD1. The CDR3 loop spans 18 amino acids. V gave up 0 bases and J gave up 2 bases; unmatched junction bases: 13. CDR1 and CDR2 (germline): SGHRS, YFSETQ.